This T cell receptor (beta chain) is drawn from a study of OX40 agonist ivuxolimab in advanced cancers. For the study at large: Every 2 weeks, ivuxolimab was infused into the patients intravenously at between 0.01 and 10 mg/kg. Overall study results and limits: At 0.1 to 3.0 mg/kg, clonal expansion of CD4+ and CD8+ blood T cells had occurred by week 6. CD8+ T cells showed, on average, more clonal expansion than CD4+ cells. Clonal expansion in partial responders at 0.1-3.0 mg/kg ranked among the lowest.

Notes on this clone: Its specificity is not known.

Here immunoSEQ multiplex PCR was the method, and the copy in TCRdb shows in-frame clones only, minus some. The sample contains 30,000 to 45,000 clones, 74% of which appear only once. Per germline, CDR1 MGHRA and CDR2 YSYEKL. With 0 bases removed from V and 0 bases from J, the gap between germline ends came to 8 bases. CDR3 size: 15 residues. This receptor was identified in an adult with an advanced solid tumor such as melanoma, head and neck, liver or kidney cancer. The chain uses TRBV4-1 and TRBJ1-2; no firm D call. The source was CD4+ or CD8+ T cells sorted from blood, collected in a trial of the OX40 agonist ivuxolimab. The DNA for the CDR3 is TGCGCCAGCAGCCAAGATGAAGCGACTAACTATGGCTACACCTTC. It is translated as CASSQDEATNYGYTF.